This T cell receptor beta chain was recorded in a study of blood T cell repertoires in COVID-19. Some clones are missing from TCRdb's copy, which holds only in-frame ones; the method was immunoSEQ multiplex PCR. The repertoire holds about 50,000 clones, more than 70% seen once, with roughly 2.1% in the top ten. The CDR3 consists of 16 residues. Sequencing was done on a sample of peripheral blood. J is TRBJ2-1 and V is TRBV1; the table gives TRBD2 as D, unverified against the DNA. TRBV1 represents a pseudogene. The origin of this receptor is a woman aged 60-75 years with acute or convalescent COVID-19. This CDR3 reads CTSSFRGTSGYNEQFF. The CDR3 DNA sequence: TGCACCAGCAGCTTCAGGGGGACTAGCGGTTACAATGAGCAGTTCTTC.